This entry lists 2 T cell receptor beta chains sequenced from one sample in a study of post-analysis software for immune sequencing data. General study points: TRBV5-6, TRBV5-1 and TRBV20-1 belonged to a set of about 5 TRBV segments that were more frequent in patients than controls.

Each TCR beta cDNA library carried unique molecular identifiers. TCRdb redid the calling of the PCR reads with MiXCR, one entry per CDR3 protein. This table has hundreds of thousands of distinct CDR3 sequences, roughly 27% appearing once. No antigen has been assigned to these receptors. The sequencing input was blood. The receptor set was obtained from a girl aged 5 to 17 with multiple sclerosis.

This clonotype was seen a handful of times. The chain is built from TRBV13 and TRBJ1-4, with 7 positions matching TRBD1. Germline CDR1 and CDR2: PRHDT and FYEKMQ (reference sequence). CDR3 length: 14 amino acids. The junction had 9 bases not matched to a gene; V was cut back by 6 bases and J by 8 bases. The CDR3 DNA is TGTGCCAGCAGTAAAGACAGGGTTCGCGAAAAACTGTTTTTT. Protein sequence: CASSKDRVREKLFF.

This clonotype was counted between two and nine times. V and J are TRBV13 and TRBJ1-6; D might be TRBD1 (5 bases). Trimming took 0 bases from V and 10 from J, leaving 13 bases between them. This CDR3 is built from 15 residues. CDR1 PRHDT and CDR2 FYEKMQ come from the germline V gene (reference sequence). The CDR3 nucleotides are TGTGCCAGCAGCTTAGGGCCAGGGACGGGCTCACCCCTCCACTTT. As protein: CASSLGPGTGSPLHF.